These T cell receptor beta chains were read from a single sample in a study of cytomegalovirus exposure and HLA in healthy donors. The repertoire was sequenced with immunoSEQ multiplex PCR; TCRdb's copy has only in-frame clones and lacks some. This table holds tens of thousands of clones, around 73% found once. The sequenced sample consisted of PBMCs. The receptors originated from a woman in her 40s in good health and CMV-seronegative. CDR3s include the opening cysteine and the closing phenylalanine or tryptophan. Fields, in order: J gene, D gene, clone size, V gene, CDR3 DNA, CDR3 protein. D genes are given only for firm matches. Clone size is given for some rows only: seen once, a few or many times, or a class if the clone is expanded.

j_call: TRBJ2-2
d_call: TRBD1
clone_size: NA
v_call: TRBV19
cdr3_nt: TGTGCCAGTAGCAGACAGGGGGTCACCGGGGAGCTGTTTTTT
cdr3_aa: CASSRQGVTGELFF

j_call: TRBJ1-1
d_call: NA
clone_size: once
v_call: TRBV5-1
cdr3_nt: TGCGCCAGCAGCTTGGGAGGGGGATACACTGAAGCTTTCTTT
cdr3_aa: CASSLGGGYTEAFF

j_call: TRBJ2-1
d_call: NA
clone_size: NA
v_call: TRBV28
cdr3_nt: TGTGCCAGCAGTTTATGGACTTCTTCCTACAATGAGCAGTTCTTC
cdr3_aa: CASSLWTSSYNEQFF

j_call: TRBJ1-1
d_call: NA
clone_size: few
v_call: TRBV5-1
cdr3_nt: TGCGCCAGCAGCTTGATTGGGGGCCCGAACACTGAAGCTTTCTTT
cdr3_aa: CASSLIGGPNTEAFF

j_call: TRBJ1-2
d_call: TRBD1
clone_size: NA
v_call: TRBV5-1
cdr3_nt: TGCGCCAGCAGCCCGTTGGACAGGGGAAGTGGCTACACCTTC
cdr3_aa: CASSPLDRGSGYTF

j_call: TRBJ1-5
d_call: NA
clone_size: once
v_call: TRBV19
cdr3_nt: TGTGCCAGTAGTATACGATCAGGGGTGGTTAACAATCAGCCCCAGCATTTT
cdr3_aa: CASSIRSGVVNNQPQHF

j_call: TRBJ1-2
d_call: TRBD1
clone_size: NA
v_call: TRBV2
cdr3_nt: TGTGCCAGCACCTCGGACAGGGGAGGCTACACCTTC
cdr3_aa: CASTSDRGGYTF

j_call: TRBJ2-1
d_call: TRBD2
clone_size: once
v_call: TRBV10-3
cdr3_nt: TGTGCCATCAGTGGCGGGAGGGCCAACAATGAGCAGTTCTTC
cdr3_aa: CAISGGRANNEQFF

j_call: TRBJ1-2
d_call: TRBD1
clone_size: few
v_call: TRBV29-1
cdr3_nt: TGCAGCGTTGAACCTGGACAGGCTAACTATGGCTACACCTTC
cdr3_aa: CSVEPGQANYGYTF

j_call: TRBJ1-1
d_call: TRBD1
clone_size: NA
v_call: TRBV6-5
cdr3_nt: TGTGCCAGCAAATACAGGGGGATGAACACTGAAGCTTTCTTT
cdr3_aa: CASKYRGMNTEAFF

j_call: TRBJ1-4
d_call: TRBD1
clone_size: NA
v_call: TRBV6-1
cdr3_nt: TGTGCCAGCAGAGCTGACAGGGGGCCCGAAAAACTGTTTTTT
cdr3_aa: CASRADRGPEKLFF

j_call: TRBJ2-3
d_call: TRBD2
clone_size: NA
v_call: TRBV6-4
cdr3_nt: TGTGCCAGCAGTGACATAGCGGGAGGCACAGATACGCAGTATTTT
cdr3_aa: CASSDIAGGTDTQYF

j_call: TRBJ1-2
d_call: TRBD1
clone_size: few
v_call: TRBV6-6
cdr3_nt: TGTGCCAGCAGATCTACCGGGACAGCTTTGTCCTATGGCTACACCTTC
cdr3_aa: CASRSTGTALSYGYTF

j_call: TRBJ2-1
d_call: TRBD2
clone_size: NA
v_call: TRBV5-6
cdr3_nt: TGTGCCAGCAGCTTGAGGACGGGGGGGCTCTGGGGGCAGTTCTTC
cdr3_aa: CASSLRTGGLWGQFF

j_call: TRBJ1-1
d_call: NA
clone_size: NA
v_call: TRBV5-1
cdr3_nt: TGCGCCAGCAGCCCGGTCGTGAACACTGAAGCTTTCTTT
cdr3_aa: CASSPVVNTEAFF

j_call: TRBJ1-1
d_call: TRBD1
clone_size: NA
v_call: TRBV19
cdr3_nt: TGTGCCAGTAGTATCTTCCCCCCCCAGAGGACAGGCAGCACTGAAGCTTTCTTT
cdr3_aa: CASSIFPPQRTGSTEAFF

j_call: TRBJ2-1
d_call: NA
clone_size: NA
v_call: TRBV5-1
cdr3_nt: TGCGCCAGCAGCTTGGACCTCAGTATAAATGAGCAGTTCTTC
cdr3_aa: CASSLDLSINEQFF

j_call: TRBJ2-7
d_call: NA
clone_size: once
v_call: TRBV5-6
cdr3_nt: TGTGCCAGCAGCTTAGAGAGGGGGGGCGGCGAGCAGTACTTC
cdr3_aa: CASSLERGGGEQYF

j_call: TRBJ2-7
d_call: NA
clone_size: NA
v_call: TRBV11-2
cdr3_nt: TGTGCCAGCAGCTTACCAGGGGTACTCTACGAGCAGTACTTC
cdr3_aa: CASSLPGVLYEQYF

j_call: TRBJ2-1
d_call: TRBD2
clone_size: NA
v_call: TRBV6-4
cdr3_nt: TGTGCCAGCAGTGACTCTAGCGGGGCCTACAATGAGCAGTTCTTC
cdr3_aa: CASSDSSGAYNEQFF

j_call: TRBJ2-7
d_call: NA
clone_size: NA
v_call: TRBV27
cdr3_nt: TGTGCCAGCAGTTTAGGGGTAGGGGCCTACGAGCAGTACTTC
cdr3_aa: CASSLGVGAYEQYF

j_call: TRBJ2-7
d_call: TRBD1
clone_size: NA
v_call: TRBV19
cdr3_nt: TGTGCCTCCTCCCTGGACAGGGGGGTAGAGCAGTACTTC
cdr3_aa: CASSLDRGVEQYF

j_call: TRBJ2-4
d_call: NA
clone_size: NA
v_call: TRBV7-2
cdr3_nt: TGTGCCAGCAGCTTGATTCCGGGTCGCCTAGCCAAAAACATTCAGTACTTC
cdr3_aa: CASSLIPGRLAKNIQYF

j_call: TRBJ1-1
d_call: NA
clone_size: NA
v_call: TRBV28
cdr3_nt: TGTGCCAGCACCTTGACAGTGAACACTGAAGCTTTCTTT
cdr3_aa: CASTLTVNTEAFF

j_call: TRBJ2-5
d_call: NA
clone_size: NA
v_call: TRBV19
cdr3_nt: TGTGCCAGTAGGAAACCGGGAGAGACCCAGTACTTC
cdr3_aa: CASRKPGETQYF

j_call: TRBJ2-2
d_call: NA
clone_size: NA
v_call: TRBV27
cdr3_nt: TGTGCCAGCTCCCCTCGGGGGTACACCGGGGAGCTGTTTTTT
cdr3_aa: CASSPRGYTGELFF

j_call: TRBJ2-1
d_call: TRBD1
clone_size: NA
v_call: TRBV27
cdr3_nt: TGTGCCAGCAGATTGACAGGGAAGGGTGAGCAGTTCTTC
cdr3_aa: CASRLTGKGEQFF

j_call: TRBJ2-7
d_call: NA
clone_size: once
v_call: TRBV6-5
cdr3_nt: TGTGCCAGCAGCAGAGGGACATTTCCCTACGAGCAGTACTTC
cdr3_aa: CASSRGTFPYEQYF

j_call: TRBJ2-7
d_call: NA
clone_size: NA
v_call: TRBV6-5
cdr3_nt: TGTGCCAGCAGTTACGGGGCTCAAGGTCGCGAGCAGTACTTC
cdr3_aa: CASSYGAQGREQYF

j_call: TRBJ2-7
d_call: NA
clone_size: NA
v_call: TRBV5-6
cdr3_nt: TGTGCCAGCCTGGGCGGGGACCCCTACGAGCAGTACTTC
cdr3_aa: CASLGGDPYEQYF

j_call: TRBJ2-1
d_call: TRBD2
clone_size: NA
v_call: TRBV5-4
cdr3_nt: TGTGCCAGCAGCTTGGAGGGCGGGAGGGCCTATGAGCAGTTCTTC
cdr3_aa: CASSLEGGRAYEQFF

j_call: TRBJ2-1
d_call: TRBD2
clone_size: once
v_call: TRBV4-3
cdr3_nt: TGCGCCAGCAGCCTCGCCCCGGGACTAGCACTTAGTGAGCAGTTCTTC
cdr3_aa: CASSLAPGLALSEQFF

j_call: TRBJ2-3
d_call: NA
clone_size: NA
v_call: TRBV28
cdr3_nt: TGTGCCAGCAGTTCCCGTCTCTTGCGTTTTACTAGCACAGATACGCAGTATTTT
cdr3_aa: CASSSRLLRFTSTDTQYF

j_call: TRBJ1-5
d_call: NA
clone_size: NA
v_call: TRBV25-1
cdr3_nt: TGTGCCAGCAGTGATCGAGCGACGGCCGGGAATCAGCCCCAGCATTTT
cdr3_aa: CASSDRATAGNQPQHF

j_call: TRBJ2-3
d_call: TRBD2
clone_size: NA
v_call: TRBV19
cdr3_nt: TGTGCCAGTAGTCGAGCGGGAGGGCCTAATACGCAGTATTTT
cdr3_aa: CASSRAGGPNTQYF

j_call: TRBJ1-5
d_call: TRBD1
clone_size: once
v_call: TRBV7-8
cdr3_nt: TGTGCCAGCAGCTTATGGGACAGGGGTGACCAGCCCCAGCATTTT
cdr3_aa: CASSLWDRGDQPQHF

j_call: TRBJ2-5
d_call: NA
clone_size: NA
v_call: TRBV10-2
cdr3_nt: TGCGCCAGCAGTGTGCAGGGGGAGACCCAGTACTTC
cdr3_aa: CASSVQGETQYF

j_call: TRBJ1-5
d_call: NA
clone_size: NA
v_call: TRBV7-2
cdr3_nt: TGTGCCAGCAGCTTAGATGGCGGTAGCAATCAGCCCCAGCATTTT
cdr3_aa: CASSLDGGSNQPQHF

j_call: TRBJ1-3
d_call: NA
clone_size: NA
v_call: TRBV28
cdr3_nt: TGTGCCAGCGGACTAAGCCGCACCATATATTTT
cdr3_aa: CASGLSRTIYF